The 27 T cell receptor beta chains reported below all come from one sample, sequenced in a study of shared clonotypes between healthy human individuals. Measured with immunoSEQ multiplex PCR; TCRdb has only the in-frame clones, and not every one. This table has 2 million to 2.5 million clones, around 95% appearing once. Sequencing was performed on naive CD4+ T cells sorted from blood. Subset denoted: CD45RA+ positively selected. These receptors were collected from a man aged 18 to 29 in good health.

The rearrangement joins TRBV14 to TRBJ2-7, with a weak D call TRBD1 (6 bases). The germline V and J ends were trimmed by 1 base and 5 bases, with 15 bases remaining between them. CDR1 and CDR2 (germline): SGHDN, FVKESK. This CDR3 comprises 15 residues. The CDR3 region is CASSQVGGLGHEQYF. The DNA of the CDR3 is TGTGCCAGCAGCCAAGTAGGGGGTTTGGGCCACGAGCAGTACTTC.

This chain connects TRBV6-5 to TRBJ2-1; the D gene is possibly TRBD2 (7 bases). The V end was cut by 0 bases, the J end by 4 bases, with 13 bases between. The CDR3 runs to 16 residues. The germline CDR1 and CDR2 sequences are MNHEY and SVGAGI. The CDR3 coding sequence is TGTGCCAGCAGTTACTCGGGGGGGCAGGGGTACAATGAGCAGTTCTTC. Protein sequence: CASSYSGGQGYNEQFF.

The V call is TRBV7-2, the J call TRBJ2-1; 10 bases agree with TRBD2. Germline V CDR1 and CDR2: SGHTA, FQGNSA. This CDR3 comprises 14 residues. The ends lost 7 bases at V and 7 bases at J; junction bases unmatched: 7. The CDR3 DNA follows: TGTGCCAGCATCGGGAGCGGGAGGGGAAATGAGCAGTTCTTC. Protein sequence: CASIGSGRGNEQFF.

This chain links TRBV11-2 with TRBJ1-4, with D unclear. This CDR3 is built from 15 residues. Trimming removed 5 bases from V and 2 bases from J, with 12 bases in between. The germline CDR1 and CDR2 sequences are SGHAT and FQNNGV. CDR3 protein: CASSGRASTNEKLFF. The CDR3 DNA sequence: TGTGCCAGCAGCGGCCGCGCCTCCACTAATGAAAAACTGTTTTTT.

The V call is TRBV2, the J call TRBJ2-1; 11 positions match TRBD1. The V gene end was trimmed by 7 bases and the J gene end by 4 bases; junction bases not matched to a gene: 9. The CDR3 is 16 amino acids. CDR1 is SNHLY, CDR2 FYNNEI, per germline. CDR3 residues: CASNYPGQGAYNEQFF. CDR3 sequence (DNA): TGTGCCAGCAACTATCCCGGACAGGGGGCTTACAATGAGCAGTTCTTC.

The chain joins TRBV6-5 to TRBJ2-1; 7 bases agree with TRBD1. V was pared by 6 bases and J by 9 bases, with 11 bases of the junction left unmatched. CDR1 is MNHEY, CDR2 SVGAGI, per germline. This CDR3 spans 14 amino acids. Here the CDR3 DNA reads TGTGCCAGCAGCCCCTTAACAGGGGCTGGTGAGCAGTTCTTC. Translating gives CASSPLTGAGEQFF.

The DNA of the CDR3 is TGTGCCAGTAGTCCTACGGGGACCAGATCTCAGCCCCAGCATTTT. Amino acid sequence: CASSPTGTRSQPQHF. The V and J genes are TRBV19 and TRBJ1-5, with D maybe TRBD1 (5 bases). Germline V lookup: CDR1 LNHDA, CDR2 SQIVND (reference sequence). The CDR3 is 15 amino acids. With 5 bases removed from V and 6 bases from J, the gap between germline ends came to 17 bases.

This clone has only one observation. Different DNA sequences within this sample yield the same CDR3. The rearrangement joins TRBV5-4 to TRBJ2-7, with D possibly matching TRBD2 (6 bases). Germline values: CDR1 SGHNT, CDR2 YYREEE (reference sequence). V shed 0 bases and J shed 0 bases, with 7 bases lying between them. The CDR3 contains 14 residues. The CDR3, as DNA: TGTGCCAGCAGCTTGGGGGGACTCTCCTACGAGCAGTACTTC. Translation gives CASSLGGLSYEQYF.

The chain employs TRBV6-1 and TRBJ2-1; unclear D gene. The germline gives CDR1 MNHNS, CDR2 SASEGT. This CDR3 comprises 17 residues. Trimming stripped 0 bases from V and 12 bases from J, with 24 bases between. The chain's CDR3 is CASSEAGGRVGRPSQFF. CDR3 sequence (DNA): TGTGCCAGCAGTGAAGCAGGTGGTAGGGTTGGCAGGCCTTCGCAGTTCTTC.

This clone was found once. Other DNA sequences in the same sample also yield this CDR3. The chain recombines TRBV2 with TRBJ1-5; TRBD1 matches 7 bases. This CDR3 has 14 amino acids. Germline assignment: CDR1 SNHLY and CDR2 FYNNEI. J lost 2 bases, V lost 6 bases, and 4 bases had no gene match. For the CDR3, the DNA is TGTGCCAGCAGCTCCGACAGGGGCAATCAGCCCCAGCATTTT. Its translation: CASSSDRGNQPQHF. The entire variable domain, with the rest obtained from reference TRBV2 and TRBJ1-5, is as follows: EPEVTQTPSHQVTQMGQEVILRCVPISNHLYFYWYRQILGQKVEFLVSFYNNEISEKSEIFDDQFSVERPDGSNFTLKIRSTKLEDSAMYFCASSSDRGNQPQHFGDGTRLSIL.

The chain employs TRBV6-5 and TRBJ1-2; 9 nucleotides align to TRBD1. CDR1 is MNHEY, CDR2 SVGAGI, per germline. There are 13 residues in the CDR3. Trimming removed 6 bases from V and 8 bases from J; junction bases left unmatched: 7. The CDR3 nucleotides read TGTGCCAGCAGCAGCGGACAGGGGTCGGGCTACACCTTC. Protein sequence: CASSSGQGSGYTF.

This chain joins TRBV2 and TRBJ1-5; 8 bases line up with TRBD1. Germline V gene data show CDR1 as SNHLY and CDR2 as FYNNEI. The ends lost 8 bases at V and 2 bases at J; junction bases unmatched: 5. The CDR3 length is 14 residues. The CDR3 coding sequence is TGTGCCAGCGACAGGGGCGGGGGCAATCAGCCCCAGCATTTT. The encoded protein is CASDRGGGNQPQHF.

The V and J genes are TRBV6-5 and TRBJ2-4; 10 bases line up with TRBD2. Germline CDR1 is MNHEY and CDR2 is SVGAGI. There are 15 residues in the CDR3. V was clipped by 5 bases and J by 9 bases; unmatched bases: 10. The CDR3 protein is CASSPSGLAYGIQYF. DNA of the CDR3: TGTGCCAGCAGTCCTTCGGGACTAGCGTATGGCATTCAGTACTTC.

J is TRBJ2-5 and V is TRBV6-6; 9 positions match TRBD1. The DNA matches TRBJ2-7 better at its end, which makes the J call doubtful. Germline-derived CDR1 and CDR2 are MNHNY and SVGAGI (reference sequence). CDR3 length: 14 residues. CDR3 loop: CASRTGTGSYEQYF. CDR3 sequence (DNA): TGTGCCAGCAGAACCGGGACAGGGTCCTACGAGCAGTACTTC.

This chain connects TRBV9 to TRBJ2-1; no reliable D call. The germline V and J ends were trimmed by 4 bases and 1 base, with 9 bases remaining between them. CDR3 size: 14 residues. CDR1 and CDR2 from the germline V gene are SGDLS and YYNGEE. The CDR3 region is CASSSSHSYNEQFF. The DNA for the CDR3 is TGTGCCAGCAGCTCCTCCCATTCCTACAATGAGCAGTTCTTC.

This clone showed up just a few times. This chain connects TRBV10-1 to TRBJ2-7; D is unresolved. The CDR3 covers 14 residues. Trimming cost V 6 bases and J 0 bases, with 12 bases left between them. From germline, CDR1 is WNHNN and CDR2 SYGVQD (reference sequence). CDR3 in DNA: TGCGCCAGCAGCCTCGGACGTTCCTCCTACGAGCAGTACTTC. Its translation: CASSLGRSSYEQYF.

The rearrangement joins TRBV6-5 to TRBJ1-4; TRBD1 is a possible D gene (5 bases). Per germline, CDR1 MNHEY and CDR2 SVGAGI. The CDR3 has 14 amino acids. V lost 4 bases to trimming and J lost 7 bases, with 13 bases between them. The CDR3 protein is CASSWTRGGEKLFF. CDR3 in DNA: TGTGCCAGCAGTTGGACACGGGGTGGTGAAAAACTGTTTTTT.

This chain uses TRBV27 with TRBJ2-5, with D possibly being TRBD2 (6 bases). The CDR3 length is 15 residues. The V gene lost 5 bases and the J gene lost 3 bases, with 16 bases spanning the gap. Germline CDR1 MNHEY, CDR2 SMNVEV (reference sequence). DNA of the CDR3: TGTGCCAGCAGTACCCGGCGGGGTGTCGAAGAGACCCAGTACTTC. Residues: CASSTRRGVEETQYF.

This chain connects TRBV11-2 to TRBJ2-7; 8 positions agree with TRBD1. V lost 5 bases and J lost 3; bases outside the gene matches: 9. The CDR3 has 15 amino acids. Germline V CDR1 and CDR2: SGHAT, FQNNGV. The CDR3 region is CASSPPGTGLYEQYF. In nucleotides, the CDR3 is TGTGCCAGCAGCCCCCCCGGGACAGGTCTCTACGAGCAGTACTTC.

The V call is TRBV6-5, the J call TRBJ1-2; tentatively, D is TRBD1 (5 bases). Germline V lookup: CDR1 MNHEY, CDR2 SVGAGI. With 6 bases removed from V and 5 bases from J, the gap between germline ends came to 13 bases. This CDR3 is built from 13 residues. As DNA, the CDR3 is TGTGCCAGCAGCCGCCGGGACGTTTATGGCTACACCTTC. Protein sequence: CASSRRDVYGYTF.

CDR3 in amino acids: CASSEWEGAIQTDTQYF. In DNA form, the CDR3 reads TGCGCCAGCAGTGAGTGGGAGGGGGCCATACAAACCGATACGCAGTATTTT. The chain links TRBV10-2 to TRBJ2-3; possibly TRBD1 or TRBD2 for D (7 bases each). Germline CDR1 is WSHSY and CDR2 is SAAADI. The V end was cut by 1 base, the J end by 6 bases, with 20 bases between. This CDR3 region has 17 residues.

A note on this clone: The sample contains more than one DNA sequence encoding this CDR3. The CDR3 reads CASRSSGANVLTF. The CDR3 nucleotides are TGCGCCAGCAGGAGCTCTGGGGCCAACGTCCTGACTTTC. This chain uses TRBV10-2 with TRBJ2-6; D is ambiguous. V was pared by 6 bases and J by 0 bases, with 3 bases between. CDR3 length equals 13 residues. Germline assignment: CDR1 WSHSY and CDR2 SAAADI.

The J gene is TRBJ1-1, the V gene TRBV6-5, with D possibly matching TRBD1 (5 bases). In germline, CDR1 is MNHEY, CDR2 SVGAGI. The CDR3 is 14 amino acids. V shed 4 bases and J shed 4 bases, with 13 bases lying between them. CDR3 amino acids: CASSLGGMGTEAFF. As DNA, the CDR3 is TGTGCCAGCAGTTTGGGGGGTATGGGCACTGAAGCTTTCTTT.

For the CDR3, the DNA is TGTGCCAGCAGCTTGGAGCTAGCGGGGGGGACCGATACGCAGTATTTT. Residues: CASSLELAGGTDTQYF. The chain recombines TRBV5-4 with TRBJ2-3, with TRBD2 matching over 12 bases. The V segment lost 0 bases and the J segment 6 bases; nucleotides outside the gene matches: 5. The CDR3 is 16 residues long. CDR1 and CDR2 (germline): SGHNT, YYREEE (reference sequence).

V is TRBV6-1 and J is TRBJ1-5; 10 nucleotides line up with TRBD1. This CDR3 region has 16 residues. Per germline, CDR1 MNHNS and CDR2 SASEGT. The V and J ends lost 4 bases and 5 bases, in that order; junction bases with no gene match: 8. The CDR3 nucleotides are TGTGCCAGCAGTGGATCCGGGACAGGGGTTCATCAGCCCCAGCATTTT. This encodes CASSGSGTGVHQPQHF.

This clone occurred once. In DNA, the CDR3 is TGTGCCATCAGTGACTCAGGGGGGAACACCGGGGAGCTGTTTTTT. Amino acid sequence: CAISDSGGNTGELFF. The chain has TRBV10-3 and TRBJ2-2; TRBD1 aligns across 7 bases. CDR3 size: 15 residues. V shed 3 bases and J 1 base; nucleotides not matched to a gene: 2. Looked up from germline, CDR1 is ENHRY and CDR2 is SYGVKD.

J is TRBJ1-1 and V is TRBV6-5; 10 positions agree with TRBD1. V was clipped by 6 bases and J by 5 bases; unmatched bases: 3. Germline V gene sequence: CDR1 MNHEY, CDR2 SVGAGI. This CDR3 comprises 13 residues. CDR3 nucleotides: TGTGCCAGCAGAGGGACAGGGGAAACTGAAGCTTTCTTT. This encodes CASRGTGETEAFF.